This passage covers 6 T cell receptor beta chains from one sample sequenced in a study of OX40 agonist ivuxolimab in advanced cancers. Assay: immunoSEQ multiplex PCR; the TCRdb copy retains only in-frame clones and omits some. The profile shows roughly 61,000 clones, around 88% of them singletons. The sample in question was CD4+ or CD8+ T cells sorted from blood, obtained in a trial of the OX40 agonist ivuxolimab. The receptor set was obtained from an adult with an advanced solid tumor such as melanoma, head and neck, liver or kidney cancer.

V is TRBV7-9 and J is TRBJ2-7, with 11 positions matching TRBD1. The CDR3 runs to 15 residues. Trimming took 2 bases from V and 5 from J; bases not matched to a gene: 5. In germline, CDR1 is SEHNR, CDR2 FQNEAQ (reference sequence). CDR3 loop: CASSLYRDRGNEQYF. The DNA for the CDR3 is TGTGCCAGCAGCTTATACCGGGACAGGGGGAACGAGCAGTACTTC.

The chain carries TRBV19 and TRBJ2-1; 7 bases are a match to TRBD2. The trim removed 5 bases at V and 4 bases at J, leaving 8 bases unmatched. The germline CDR1 and CDR2 sequences are LNHDA and SQIVND (reference sequence). The CDR3 runs to 15 residues. Here the CDR3 DNA reads TGTGCCAGTAGTCAACCTAGCGGTCAGTACAATGAGCAGTTCTTC. This codes for CASSQPSGQYNEQFF.

The chain employs TRBV4-1 and TRBJ1-3; D uncertain. The CDR3 has 15 residues. Germline assignment: CDR1 MGHRA and CDR2 YSYEKL. Trimming removed 2 bases at V and 0 bases at J, with 8 bases between. This CDR3 reads CASSQRRASGNTIYF. The CDR3, as DNA: TGCGCCAGCAGCCAACGGAGAGCCTCTGGAAACACCATATATTTT.

The V gene is TRBV28, the J gene TRBJ1-5; TRBD1 might be the D (5 bases). The CDR3 runs to 13 residues. CDR1 is MDHEN, CDR2 SYDVKM, per germline. Trimming left V 6 bases short and J 6 bases short, with 12 bases between. CDR3 protein: CASREGTVQPQHF. CDR3 in DNA: TGTGCCAGCAGGGAGGGGACGGTTCAGCCCCAGCATTTT.

This clone was counted only a few times. The chain is built from TRBV7-9 and TRBJ1-1; D not resolved. Germline-derived CDR1 and CDR2 are SEHNR and FQNEAQ (reference sequence). The CDR3 length is 13 residues. Trimming took off 3 bases at V and 0 bases at J, with 5 bases between the two ends. The CDR3 sequence: CASSFVLNTEAFF. The CDR3 DNA follows: TGTGCCAGCAGCTTTGTACTGAACACTGAAGCTTTCTTT. The full variable domain, its missing parts supplied by reference TRBV7-9 and TRBJ1-1, is DTGVSQNPRHKITKRGQNVTFRCDPISEHNRLYWYRQTLGQGPEFLTYFQNEAQLEKSRLLSDRFSAERPKGSFSTLEIQRTEQGDSAMYLCASSFVLNTEAFFGQGTRLTVV.

The V call is TRBV5-1, the J call TRBJ2-7, with unresolved D. The CDR3 is 11 amino acids. V was cut by 3 bases and J by 4 bases, with 5 bases left in between. The germline V gene encodes CDR1 SGHRS and CDR2 YFSETQ. The DNA of the CDR3 is TGCGCCAGCAGCTCCAATTACGAGCAGTACTTC. This codes for CASSSNYEQYF.